This TCR beta chain is from a study of cytomegalovirus exposure and HLA in healthy donors. Whole-study context: Of the donors genotyped, several hundred in all, 65% to 90% fell in the Caucasian-associated ancestry cluster.

The germline CDR1 and CDR2 sequences are MNHEY and SVGAGI. V lost 6 bases and J 2 bases, leaving 5 bases between the germline ends. CDR3 length: 13 residues. PCR primers comprised 60 Vbeta and 13 Jbeta primers. This table comes from immunoSEQ multiplex PCR, and its TCRdb copy is limited to in-frame clones, with some not included. Of 150,000 to 200,000 clones listed, 80% are singletons. As regards this clone: Its target is unknown.

Whole-study findings and limits: In a later analysis, a missense DCLRE1C variant was linked to TCR beta V- and J-gene trimming. More clonal expansion characterized HLA-associated TCR beta chains than equally common others in a later analysis.

This sequence originates from a woman in her 40s in good health and CMV-seronegative. The sequenced sample consisted of PBMCs. This chain connects TRBV6-5 to TRBJ1-6; no clear D. The CDR3 DNA follows: TGTGCCAGCAGGAGAACCTATAATTCACCCCTCCACTTT. Translated, it gives CASRRTYNSPLHF.